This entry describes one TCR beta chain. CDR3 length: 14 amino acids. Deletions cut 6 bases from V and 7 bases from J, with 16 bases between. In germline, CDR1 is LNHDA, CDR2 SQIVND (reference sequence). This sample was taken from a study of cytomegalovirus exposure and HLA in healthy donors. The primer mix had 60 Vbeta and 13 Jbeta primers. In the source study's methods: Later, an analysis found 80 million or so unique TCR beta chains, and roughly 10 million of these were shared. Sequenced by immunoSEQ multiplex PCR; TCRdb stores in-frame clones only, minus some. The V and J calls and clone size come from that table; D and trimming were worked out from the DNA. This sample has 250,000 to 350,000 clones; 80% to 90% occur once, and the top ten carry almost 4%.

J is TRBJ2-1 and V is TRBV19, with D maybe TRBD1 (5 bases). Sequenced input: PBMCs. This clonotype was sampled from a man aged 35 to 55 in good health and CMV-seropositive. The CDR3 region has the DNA TGTGCCAGTAGGGGGCCCGGGTCTTTGAATGAGCAGTTCTTC. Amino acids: CASRGPGSLNEQFF.